This TCR beta chain originates from a study of T cell responses to AZD1222 COVID-19 vaccine (dated by TCRdb to 2020 to 2023). Looking at the study overall: Because spike-specific TCR depth and breadth did not differ between the two schedules, AZD1222 recipients who got a second dose at roughly 4 weeks were pooled with those who got a second dose at roughly 12 weeks. A total of approximately 250 trial participants underwent TCR sequencing, of whom about 210 had received two doses of AZD1222 and 26 had received two doses of the MenACWY control vaccine. Enrollment into the trials was organized by age into subgroups of 18-55, 56-69 and 70-plus years, and those subgroups contained roughly 140, 27 and 60 TCR-sequenced participants, respectively. What the research found in general, with its limitations: Vaccine-associated CD4 TCRs spanned the whole spike protein, with dominant responses in regions 160-218 and 743-854. Conclusions about previously exposed vaccinees are limited because only five to seven AZD1222 recipients were SARS-CoV-2 seropositive at baseline. The 56-69-year group was small, and its depth increase did not reach significance, likely because of low power. Because no samples from the day 14 peak response were available, repertoires could be characterized only after the peak T cell response. Most participants were white British and females outnumbered males, and the authors suggested that clonal diversity may have been underestimated. Reportedly, close to half of the unique spike-specific TCRs recognized epitopes lying outside the regions that are mutated in the B.1.351 and B.1.1.7 variants. Spike-specific TCR breadth and depth rose significantly after two AZD1222 doses compared with day 0 and with MenACWY recipients.

Taken with the paper, the label for time point translates to: baseline before first vaccination. The vaccinee samples were drawn from two UK trials, COV001 and COV002, one of which was a single-blind randomized controlled phase 2/3 trial testing AZD1222 (ChAdOx1 nCoV-19) in healthy adults. Trial participant PBMC samples were collected at day 0 and day 28 after the second dose for TCRbeta chain sequencing. Based on the germline V gene, the CDR1 and CDR2 sequences are SGHDN and FVKESK. The CDR3 measures 14 amino acids from cysteine to phenylalanine. Of the read, only the CDR3 DNA is kept; its 42 bases are in frame from base 1. Relative to germline, V is 1 base shorter and J is 4 bases shorter, with 10 bases between their ends. The CDR3 regions of human TCRbeta chains were analyzed by immunosequencing. Per the original workflow: TCRs in the repertoires were matched against a reference library of SARS-CoV-2-specific TCRs that had been generated with the MIRA antigen-specificity platform. Breadth was defined as the fraction of unique TCRs that were SARS-CoV-2-associated, and depth was defined as the fraction of total T cells that were SARS-CoV-2-associated. Using the MIRA data, every spike-specific TCR was mapped to the spike region that the TCR reacted to and assigned to either a CD4 or a CD8 class. Log10-transformed breadth and depth values were compared by one-way ANOVA with Sidak's multiple comparisons tests. Held by TCRdb, this immuneACCESS table contains in-frame sequences only and omits some clones. Under half of the omission traces to an unresolved V gene where checked; the cause of the rest is unknown. V, J and clone size reflect that table, while D and trimming were determined from the DNA. The table for this sample lists about 98,000 clones; roughly 86% of them were counted only once. Of the sample, 5% falls within the top ten clones.

About this clone itself: Its antigen remains unidentified. One base away there is no much larger clone; base qualities are not given.

The clonotype was recovered from an adult in good health. Sequenced here: peripheral blood, sampled on day 0 of AZD1222 vaccination. In this chain, TRBV14 is recombined with TRBJ1-2; the D gene identity is not certain. The CDR3 sequence is CASSQVRQPYGYTF. The DNA reads TGTGCCAGCAGCCAAGTGCGGCAGCCCTATGGCTACACCTTC.